Reported below is one T cell receptor beta chain. Clones were sequenced by immunoSEQ multiplex PCR, and TCRdb holds only the in-frame ones, with some missing. Of more than 2 million clones listed, over 85% are singletons. Naive CD8 populations comprised CD45RO-negative cells positively selected for CCR7, excluding terminally differentiated effector memory CD45RA+ cells. The sample comes from a study of shared clonotypes between healthy human individuals. Sequencing used naive CD8+ T cells from PBMCs. The source is a man aged 18-30 years in good health. Some clones in this sample may be carry-over from other donors' samples.

CDR3 in DNA: TGTGCCAGCAGTCCGGGGGGGACAGGGAGCACTGAAGCTTTCTTT. This codes for CASSPGGTGSTEAFF. The chain joins TRBV9 to TRBJ1-1; 9 bases are a match to TRBD1. From germline, CDR1 is SGDLS and CDR2 YYNGEE. CDR3 length equals 15 residues. The J segment lost 4 bases and the V segment lost 5 bases, leaving 9 bases of the junction unmatched.